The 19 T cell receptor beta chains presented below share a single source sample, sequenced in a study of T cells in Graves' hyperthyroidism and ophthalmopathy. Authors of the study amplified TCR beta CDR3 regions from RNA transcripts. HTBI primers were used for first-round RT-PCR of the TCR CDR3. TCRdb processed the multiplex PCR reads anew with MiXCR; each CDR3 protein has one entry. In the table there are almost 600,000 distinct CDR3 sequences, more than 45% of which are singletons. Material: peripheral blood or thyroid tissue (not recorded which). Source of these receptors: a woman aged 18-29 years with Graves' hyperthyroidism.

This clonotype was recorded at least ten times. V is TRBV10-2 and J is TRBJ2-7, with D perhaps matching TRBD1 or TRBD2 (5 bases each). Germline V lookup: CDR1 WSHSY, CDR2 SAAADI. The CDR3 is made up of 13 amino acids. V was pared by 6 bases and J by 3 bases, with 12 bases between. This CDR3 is CASRRGASYEQYF. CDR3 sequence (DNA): TGCGCCAGCAGGCGAGGGGCGAGCTACGAGCAGTACTTC.

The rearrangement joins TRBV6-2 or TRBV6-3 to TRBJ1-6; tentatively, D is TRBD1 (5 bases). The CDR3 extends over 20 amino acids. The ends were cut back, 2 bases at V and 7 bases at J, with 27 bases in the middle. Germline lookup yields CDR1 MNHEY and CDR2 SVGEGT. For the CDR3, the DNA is TGTGCCAGCAGTTACAAGCTGGTAGGGGCGACCGAAGATCCGAATTCACCCCTCCACTTT. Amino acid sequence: CASSYKLVGATEDPNSPLHF.

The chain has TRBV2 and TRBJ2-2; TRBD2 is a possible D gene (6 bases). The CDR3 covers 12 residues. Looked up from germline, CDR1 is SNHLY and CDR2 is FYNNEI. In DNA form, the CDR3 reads TGTGCTAGGGAGGCGAACACCGGGGAGCTGTTTTTT. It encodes CAREANTGELFF.

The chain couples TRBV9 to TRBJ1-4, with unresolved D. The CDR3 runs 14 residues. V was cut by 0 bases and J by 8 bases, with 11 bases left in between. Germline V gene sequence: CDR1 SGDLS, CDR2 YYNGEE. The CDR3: CASSVGDGREKLFF. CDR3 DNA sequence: TGTGCCAGCAGCGTAGGAGACGGCAGGGAAAAACTGTTTTTT.

CDR3 sequence: CAISDVWDGYTF. CDR3 bases: TGTGCCATCAGTGATGTGTGGGACGGCTACACCTTC. The rearrangement uses TRBV10-3 and TRBJ1-2; D is perhaps TRBD1 (5 bases). The CDR3 runs 12 residues. Trimming cost V 3 bases and J 8 bases, with 10 bases left between them. CDR1 is ENHRY and CDR2 is SYGVKD in the germline V gene.

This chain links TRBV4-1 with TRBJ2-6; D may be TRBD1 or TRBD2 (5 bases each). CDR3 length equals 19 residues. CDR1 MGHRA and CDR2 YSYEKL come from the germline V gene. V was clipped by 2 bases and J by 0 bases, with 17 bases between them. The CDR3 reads CASSQSAGTTRSGANVLTF. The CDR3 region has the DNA TGCGCCAGCAGCCAATCAGCCGGGACGACTCGCTCTGGGGCCAACGTCCTGACTTTC.

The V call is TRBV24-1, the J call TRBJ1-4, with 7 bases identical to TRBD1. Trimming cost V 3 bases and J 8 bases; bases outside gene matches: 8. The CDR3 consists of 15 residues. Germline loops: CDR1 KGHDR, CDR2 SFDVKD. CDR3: CATSDRGGDDEKLFF. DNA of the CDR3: TGTGCCACCAGTGATCGAGGGGGCGACGACGAAAAACTGTTTTTT.

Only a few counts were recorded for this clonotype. The CDR3 bases are TGCAGCGTTGAACCAGACAGGGGCAATGAGCAGTTCTTC. Residues: CSVEPDRGNEQFF. The chain has TRBV29-1 and TRBJ2-1; 8 positions match TRBD1. CDR1 and CDR2 from the germline V gene are SQVTM and ANQGSEA. With 2 bases clipped from V and 6 bases from J, the junction kept 3 bases outside the gene matches. There are 13 residues in the CDR3.

CDR3 sequence (DNA): TGTGCCACCAGCAGCCCTAGACAGGGGACCCAGTACTTC. Translation gives CATSSPRQGTQYF. The chain links TRBV15 to TRBJ2-5; 7 bases map to TRBD1. This CDR3 has 13 amino acids. Germline V gene sequence: CDR1 LNHNV, CDR2 YYDKDF (reference sequence). V lost 3 bases and J lost 7; bases outside the gene matches: 5.

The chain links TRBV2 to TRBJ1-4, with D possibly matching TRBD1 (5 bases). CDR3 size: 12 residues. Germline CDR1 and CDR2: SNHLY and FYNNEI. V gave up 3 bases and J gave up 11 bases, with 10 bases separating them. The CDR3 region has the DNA TGTGCCAGCAGTGACAGGGAAGGGAAACTGTTTTTT. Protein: CASSDREGKLFF.

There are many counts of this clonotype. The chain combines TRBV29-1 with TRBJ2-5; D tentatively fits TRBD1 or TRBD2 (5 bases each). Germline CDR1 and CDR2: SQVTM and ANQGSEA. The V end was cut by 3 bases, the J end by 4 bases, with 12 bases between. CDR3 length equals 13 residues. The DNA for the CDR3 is TGCAGCGTTGACTCCGGGGCCGGAGAGACCCAGTACTTC. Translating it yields CSVDSGAGETQYF.

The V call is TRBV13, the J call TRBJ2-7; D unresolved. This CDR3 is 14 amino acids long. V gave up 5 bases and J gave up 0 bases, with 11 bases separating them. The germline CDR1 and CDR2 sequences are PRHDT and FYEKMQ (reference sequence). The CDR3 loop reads CASSPGQTSYEQYF. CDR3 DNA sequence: TGTGCCAGCAGCCCCGGGCAGACCTCCTACGAGCAGTACTTC. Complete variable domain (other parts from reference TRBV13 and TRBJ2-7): AAGVIQSPRHLIKEKRETATLKCYPIPRHDTVYWYQQGPGQDPQFLISFYEKMQSDKGSIPDRFSAQQFSDYHSELNMSSLELGDSALYFCASSPGQTSYEQYFGPGTRLTVT.

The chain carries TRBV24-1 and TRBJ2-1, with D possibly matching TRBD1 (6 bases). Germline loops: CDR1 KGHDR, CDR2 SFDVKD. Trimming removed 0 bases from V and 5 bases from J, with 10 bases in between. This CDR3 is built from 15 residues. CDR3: CATSDLGQGHNEQFF. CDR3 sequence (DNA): TGTGCCACCAGTGATTTGGGGCAGGGGCACAATGAGCAGTTCTTC.

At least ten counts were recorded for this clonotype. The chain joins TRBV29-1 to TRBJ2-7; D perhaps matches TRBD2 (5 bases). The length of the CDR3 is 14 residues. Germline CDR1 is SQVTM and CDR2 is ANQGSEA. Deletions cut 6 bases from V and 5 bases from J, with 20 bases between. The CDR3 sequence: CSVGERGLRNEQYF. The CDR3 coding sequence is TGCAGCGTGGGAGAGCGCGGTTTAAGGAACGAGCAGTACTTC.

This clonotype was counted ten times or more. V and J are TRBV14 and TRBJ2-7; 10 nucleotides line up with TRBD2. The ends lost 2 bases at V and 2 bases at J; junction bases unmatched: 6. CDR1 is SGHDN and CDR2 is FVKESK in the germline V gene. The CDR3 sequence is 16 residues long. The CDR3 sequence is CASSQNSGRPTYEQYF. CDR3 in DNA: TGTGCCAGCAGCCAAAATAGCGGGAGGCCCACCTACGAGCAGTACTTC.

The CDR3 protein is CATSAAQGLGANVLTF. The CDR3 DNA sequence: TGTGCCACCAGCGCCGCACAGGGGCTTGGGGCCAACGTCCTGACTTTC. The chain employs TRBV15 and TRBJ2-6, with TRBD1 matching 7 bases. The trim removed 5 bases at V and 3 bases at J, leaving 7 bases unmatched. This CDR3 spans 16 amino acids. The germline V gene encodes CDR1 LNHNV and CDR2 YYDKDF (reference sequence).

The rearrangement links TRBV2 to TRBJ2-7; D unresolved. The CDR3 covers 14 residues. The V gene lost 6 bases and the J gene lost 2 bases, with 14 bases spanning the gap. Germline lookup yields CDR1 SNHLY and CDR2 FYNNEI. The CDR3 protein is CASRRAGLTYEQYF. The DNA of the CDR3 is TGTGCCAGCAGAAGGGCAGGTCTGACCTACGAGCAGTACTTC.

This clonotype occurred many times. The CDR3: CSARDLAGTEAFF. For the CDR3, the DNA is TGCAGTGCTAGAGATCTAGCGGGCACTGAAGCTTTCTTT. The gene calls are TRBV20-1 and TRBJ1-1; no clear D. Germline V gene lookup returns CDR1 DFQATT and CDR2 SNEGSKA (reference sequence). This CDR3 has 13 residues. Trimming shortened V by 0 bases and J by 4 bases, and 9 bases separated the two germline ends.

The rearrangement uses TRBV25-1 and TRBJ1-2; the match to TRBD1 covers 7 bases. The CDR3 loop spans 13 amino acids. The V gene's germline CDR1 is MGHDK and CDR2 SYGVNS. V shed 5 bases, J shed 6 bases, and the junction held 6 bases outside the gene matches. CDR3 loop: CASSKDRRNGYTF. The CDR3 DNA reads TGTGCCAGCAGTAAGGACAGGAGAAATGGCTACACCTTC.